These T cell receptor beta chains were read from a single sample in a study of siplizumab effects on memory and regulatory T cells. The data were produced by immunoSEQ multiplex PCR, yet TCRdb's version contains in-frame clones alone and is incomplete. Among 100,000 or so clones listed, roughly nine tenths were seen once. The source material was Tregs sorted from blood. The receptors stem from a human donor in good health. CDR3s include the opening cysteine and the closing phenylalanine or tryptophan.

CDR3: CASKAGAPDTQYF
J: TRBJ2-3
V: TRBV5-1

CDR3: CASSPRVDTEAFF
J: TRBJ1-1
V: TRBV14

CDR3: CASSLGGPQRHSDTQYF
J: TRBJ2-3
V: TRBV11-1

CDR3: CASSGRALDNEQFF
J: TRBJ2-1
V: TRBV5-1

CDR3: CASSRQAIRRNEQFF
J: TRBJ2-1
V: TRBV6-4

CDR3: CASSSLGSQETQYF
J: TRBJ2-5
V: TRBV7-3

CDR3: CASSLNSGGWSNEQFF
J: TRBJ2-1
V: TRBV7-3

CDR3: CASSSGQGATVDELFF
J: TRBJ1-4
V: TRBV19

CDR3: CASSVMGGGIPYEQYF
J: TRBJ2-7
V: TRBV5-5

CDR3: CASSSLAGSTDTQYF
J: TRBJ2-3
V: TRBV5-1

CDR3: CASSYLTAGEQFF
J: TRBJ2-1
V: TRBV6-5

CDR3: CASTNWDRGLNGYTF
J: TRBJ1-2
V: TRBV6-5

CDR3: CASSPLGQGVSYEQYF
J: TRBJ2-7
V: TRBV28

CDR3: CASSLRWESTGELFF
J: TRBJ2-2
V: TRBV5-1

CDR3: CASSDFGGADTQYF
J: TRBJ2-3
V: TRBV2

CDR3: CASSERGQGAIDTQYF
J: TRBJ2-3
V: TRBV6-1

CDR3: CASSQSWIYDEQFF
J: TRBJ2-1
V: TRBV4-1

CDR3: CASSLRRGELFF
J: TRBJ2-2
V: TRBV27

CDR3: CASSYGQGAYEQFF
J: TRBJ2-1
V: TRBV6-6

CDR3: CASSPLTGGETQYF
J: TRBJ2-5
V: TRBV18

CDR3: CASSVRTGSTEAFF
J: TRBJ1-1
V: TRBV6-4

CDR3: CASSFDPVGEQYF
J: TRBJ2-7
V: TRBV11-3

CDR3: CASRLAGDQETQYF
J: TRBJ2-5
V: TRBV28

CDR3: CSVGNTTYEQYF
J: TRBJ2-7
V: TRBV29-1

CDR3: CASSLRDTQYF
J: TRBJ2-3
V: TRBV5-6

CDR3: CASSEAPTGGDGYTF
J: TRBJ1-2
V: TRBV2

CDR3: CATRSQGGNEQFF
J: TRBJ2-1
V: TRBV15

CDR3: CASSHDQGGRYEQYF
J: TRBJ2-7
V: TRBV5-1

CDR3: CASSFAGAAGELFF
J: TRBJ2-2
V: TRBV11-2

CDR3: CASSGAPRETQYF
J: TRBJ2-5
V: TRBV5-1

CDR3: CASSPIGTVISNQPQHF
J: TRBJ1-5
V: TRBV27

CDR3: CASSEKELSPLHF
J: TRBJ1-6
V: TRBV2

CDR3: CASSLRGQETQYF
J: TRBJ2-5
V: TRBV5-1

CDR3: CASSSGLAGGGETQYF
J: TRBJ2-5
V: TRBV7-8

CDR3: CASSQVDRGDYEQYF
J: TRBJ2-7
V: TRBV4-1

CDR3: CASSSGGAGYTEAFF
J: TRBJ1-1
V: TRBV7-2

CDR3: CASSQAYEGIADTQYF
J: TRBJ2-3
V: TRBV14

CDR3: CASSLHTDTQYF
J: TRBJ2-3
V: TRBV9

CDR3: CASSPTLDRGRYEQYF
J: TRBJ2-7
V: TRBV4-1

CDR3: CASSSGTLREKLFF
J: TRBJ1-4
V: TRBV5-4

CDR3: CASSAGTSGSGEQFF
J: TRBJ2-1
V: TRBV5-1

CDR3: CASSLLGATEAFF
J: TRBJ1-1
V: TRBV7-3

CDR3: CASSLGASGRIGADTQYF
J: TRBJ2-3
V: TRBV5-1

CDR3: CASAGQHSTEAFF
J: TRBJ1-1
V: TRBV2

CDR3: CASSFNQRGGYEQYF
J: TRBJ2-7
V: TRBV27

CDR3: CASSNAGLGGAEAFF
J: TRBJ1-1
V: TRBV19

CDR3: CASSVSPYNEQFF
J: TRBJ2-1
V: TRBV9

CDR3: CASSNDREGEPQHF
J: TRBJ1-5
V: TRBV19

CDR3: CGVGKGNTIYF
J: TRBJ1-3
V: TRBV6-6

CDR3: CASGGEGRCEQYF
J: TRBJ2-7
V: TRBV5-4

CDR3: CASSLVGVGGEQYF
J: TRBJ2-7
V: TRBV7-6

CDR3: CASSENLAGVVEQFF
J: TRBJ2-1
V: TRBV2

CDR3: CASSQGGTWSYEQYF
J: TRBJ2-7
V: TRBV28

CDR3: CASSGNRYGYTF
J: TRBJ1-2
V: TRBV11-2